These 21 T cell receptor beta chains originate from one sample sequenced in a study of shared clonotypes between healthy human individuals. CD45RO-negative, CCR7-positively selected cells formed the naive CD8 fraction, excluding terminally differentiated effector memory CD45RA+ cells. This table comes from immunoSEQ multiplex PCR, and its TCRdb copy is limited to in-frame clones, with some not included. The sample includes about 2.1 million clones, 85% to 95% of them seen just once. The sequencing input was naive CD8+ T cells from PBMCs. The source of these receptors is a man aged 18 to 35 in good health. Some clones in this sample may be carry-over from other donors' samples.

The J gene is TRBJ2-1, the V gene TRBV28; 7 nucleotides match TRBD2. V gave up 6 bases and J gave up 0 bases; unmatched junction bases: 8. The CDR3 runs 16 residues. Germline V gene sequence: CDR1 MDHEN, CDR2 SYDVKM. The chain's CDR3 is CASSSTSESSYNEQFF. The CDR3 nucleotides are TGTGCCAGCAGCTCCACTAGCGAGAGCTCCTACAATGAGCAGTTCTTC.

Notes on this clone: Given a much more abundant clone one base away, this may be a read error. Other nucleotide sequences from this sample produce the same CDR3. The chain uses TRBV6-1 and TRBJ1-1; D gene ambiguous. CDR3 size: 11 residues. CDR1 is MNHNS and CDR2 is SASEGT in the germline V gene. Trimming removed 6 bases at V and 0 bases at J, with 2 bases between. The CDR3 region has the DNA TGTGCCAGCAGGTTGAACACTGAAGCTTTCTTT. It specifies CASRLNTEAFF.

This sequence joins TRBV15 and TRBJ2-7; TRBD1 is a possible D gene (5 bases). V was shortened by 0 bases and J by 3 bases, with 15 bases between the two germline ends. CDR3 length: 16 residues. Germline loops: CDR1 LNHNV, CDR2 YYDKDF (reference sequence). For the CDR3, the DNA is TGTGCCACCAGCAGAGATCAACGCAGGGTCAACTACGAGCAGTACTTC. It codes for CATSRDQRRVNYEQYF.

The DNA of the CDR3 is TGTGCCAGCAGCCCAGGGCCCGGCTACACCTTC. Its translation: CASSPGPGYTF. V and J are TRBV28 and TRBJ1-2, with D possibly matching TRBD1 (5 bases). Germline V gives CDR1 MDHEN, CDR2 SYDVKM. V gave up 6 bases and J gave up 8 bases, with 10 bases separating them. The CDR3 has 11 amino acids.

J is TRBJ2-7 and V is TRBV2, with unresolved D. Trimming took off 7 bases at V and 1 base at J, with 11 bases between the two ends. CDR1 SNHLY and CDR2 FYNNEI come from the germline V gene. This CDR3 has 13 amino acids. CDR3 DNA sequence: TGTGCCAGCACCTCCACTGAGTCCTACGAGCAGTACTTC. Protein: CASTSTESYEQYF.

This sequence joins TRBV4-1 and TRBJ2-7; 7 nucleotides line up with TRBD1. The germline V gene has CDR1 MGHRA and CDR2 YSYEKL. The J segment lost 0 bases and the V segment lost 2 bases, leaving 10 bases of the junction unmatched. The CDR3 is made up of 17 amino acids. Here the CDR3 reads CASSQITGVGRSYEQYF. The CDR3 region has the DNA TGCGCCAGCAGCCAAATAACAGGGGTTGGACGCTCCTACGAGCAGTACTTC.

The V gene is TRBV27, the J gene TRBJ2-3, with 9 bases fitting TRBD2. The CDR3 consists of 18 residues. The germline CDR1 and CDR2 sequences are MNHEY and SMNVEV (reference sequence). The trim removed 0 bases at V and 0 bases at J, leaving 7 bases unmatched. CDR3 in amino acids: CASSLSLEREASTDTQYF. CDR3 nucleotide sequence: TGTGCCAGCAGTTTATCCCTAGAGCGGGAGGCTAGCACAGATACGCAGTATTTT.

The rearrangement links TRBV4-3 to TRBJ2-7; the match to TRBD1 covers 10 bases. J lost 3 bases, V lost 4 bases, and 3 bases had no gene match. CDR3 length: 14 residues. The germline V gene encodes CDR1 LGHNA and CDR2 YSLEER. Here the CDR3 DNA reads TGCGCCAGCAGCCCCTGGACAGGGGGCTACGAGCAGTACTTC. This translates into CASSPWTGGYEQYF.

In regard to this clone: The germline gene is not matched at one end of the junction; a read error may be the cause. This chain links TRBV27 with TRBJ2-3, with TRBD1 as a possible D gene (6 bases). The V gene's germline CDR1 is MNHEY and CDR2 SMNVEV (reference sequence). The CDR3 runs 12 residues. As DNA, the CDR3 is TGTGCCACCAGTAAGGGGGCAGATACGCAGTATTTT. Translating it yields CATSKGADTQYF.

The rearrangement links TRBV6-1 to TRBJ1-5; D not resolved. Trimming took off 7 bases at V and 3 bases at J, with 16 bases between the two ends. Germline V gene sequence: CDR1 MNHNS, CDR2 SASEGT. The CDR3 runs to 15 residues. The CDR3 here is CASIKFVAVNQPQHF. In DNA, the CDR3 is TGTGCCAGCATCAAGTTCGTGGCAGTCAATCAGCCCCAGCATTTT.

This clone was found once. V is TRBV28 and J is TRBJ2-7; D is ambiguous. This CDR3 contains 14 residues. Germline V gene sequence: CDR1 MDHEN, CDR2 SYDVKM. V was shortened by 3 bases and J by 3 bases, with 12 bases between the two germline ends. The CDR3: CASSFFISVYEQYF. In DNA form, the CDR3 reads TGTGCCAGCAGTTTTTTCATCAGTGTCTACGAGCAGTACTTC.

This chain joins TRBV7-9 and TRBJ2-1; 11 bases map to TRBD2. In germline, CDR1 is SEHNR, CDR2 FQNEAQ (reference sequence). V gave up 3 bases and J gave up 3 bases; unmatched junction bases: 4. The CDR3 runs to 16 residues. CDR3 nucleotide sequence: TGTGCCAGCAGCTTTGGTCTAGCGGGGGGCTACAATGAGCAGTTCTTC. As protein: CASSFGLAGGYNEQFF.

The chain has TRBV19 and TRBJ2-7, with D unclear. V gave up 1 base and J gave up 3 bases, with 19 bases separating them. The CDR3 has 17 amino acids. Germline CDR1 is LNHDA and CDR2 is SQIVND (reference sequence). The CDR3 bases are TGTGCCAGTAGTATAGGATCTTCGATTAACCCACTCTACGAGCAGTACTTC. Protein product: CASSIGSSINPLYEQYF.

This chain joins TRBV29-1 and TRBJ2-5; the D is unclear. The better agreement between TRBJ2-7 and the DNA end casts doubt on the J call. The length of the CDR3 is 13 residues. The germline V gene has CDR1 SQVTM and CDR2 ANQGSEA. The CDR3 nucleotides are TGCAGCGTTGAAGATGAAAGCTCCTACGAGCAGTACTTC. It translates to CSVEDESSYEQYF.

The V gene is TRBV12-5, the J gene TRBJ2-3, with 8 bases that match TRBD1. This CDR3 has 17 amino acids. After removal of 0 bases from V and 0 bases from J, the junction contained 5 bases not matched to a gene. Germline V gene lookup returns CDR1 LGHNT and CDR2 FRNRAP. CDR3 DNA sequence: TGTGCTAGTGGTTTGGTTACGGGACAGGAGAGCACAGATACGCAGTATTTT. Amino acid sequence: CASGLVTGQESTDTQYF.

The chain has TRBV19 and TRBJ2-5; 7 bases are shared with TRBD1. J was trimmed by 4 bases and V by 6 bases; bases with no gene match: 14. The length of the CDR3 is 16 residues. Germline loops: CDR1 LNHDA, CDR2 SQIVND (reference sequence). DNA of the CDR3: TGTGCCAGTAGCCCTCGACAGGGTGGGCTTGGAGAGACCCAGTACTTC. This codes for CASSPRQGGLGETQYF.

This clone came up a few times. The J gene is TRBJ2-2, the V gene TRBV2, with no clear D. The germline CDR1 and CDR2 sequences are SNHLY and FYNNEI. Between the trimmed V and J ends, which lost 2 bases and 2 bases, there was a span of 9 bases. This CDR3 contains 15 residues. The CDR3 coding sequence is TGTGCCAGCAGTGAATTGTTCGGCAACACCGGGGAGCTGTTTTTT. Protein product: CASSELFGNTGELFF.

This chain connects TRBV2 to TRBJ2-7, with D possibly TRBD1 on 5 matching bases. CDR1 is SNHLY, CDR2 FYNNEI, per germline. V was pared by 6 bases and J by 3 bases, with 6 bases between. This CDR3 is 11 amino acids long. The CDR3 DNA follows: TGTGCCAGCAGGCAGGGCTACGAGCAGTACTTC. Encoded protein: CASRQGYEQYF.

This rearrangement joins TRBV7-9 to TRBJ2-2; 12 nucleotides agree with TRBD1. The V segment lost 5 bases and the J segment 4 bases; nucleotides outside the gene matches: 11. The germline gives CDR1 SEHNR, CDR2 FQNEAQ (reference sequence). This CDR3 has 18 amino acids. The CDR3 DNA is TGTGCCAGCAGCGCCCGGGACAGGGGGCTGGTGGGCACCGGGGAGCTGTTTTTT. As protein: CASSARDRGLVGTGELFF.

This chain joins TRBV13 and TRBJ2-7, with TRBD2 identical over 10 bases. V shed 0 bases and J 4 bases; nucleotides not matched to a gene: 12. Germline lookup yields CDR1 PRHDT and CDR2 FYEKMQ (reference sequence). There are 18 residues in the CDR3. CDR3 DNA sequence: TGTGCCAGCAGCTTAGGGCTAGCGGGAGTCCAATATTTATACGAGCAGTACTTC. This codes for CASSLGLAGVQYLYEQYF.

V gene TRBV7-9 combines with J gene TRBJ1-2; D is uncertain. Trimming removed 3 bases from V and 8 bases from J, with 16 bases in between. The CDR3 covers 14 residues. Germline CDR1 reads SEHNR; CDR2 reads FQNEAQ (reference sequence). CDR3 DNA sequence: TGTGCCAGCAGCTTGGGCCTAACGGGAGAAGGCTACACCTTC. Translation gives CASSLGLTGEGYTF.